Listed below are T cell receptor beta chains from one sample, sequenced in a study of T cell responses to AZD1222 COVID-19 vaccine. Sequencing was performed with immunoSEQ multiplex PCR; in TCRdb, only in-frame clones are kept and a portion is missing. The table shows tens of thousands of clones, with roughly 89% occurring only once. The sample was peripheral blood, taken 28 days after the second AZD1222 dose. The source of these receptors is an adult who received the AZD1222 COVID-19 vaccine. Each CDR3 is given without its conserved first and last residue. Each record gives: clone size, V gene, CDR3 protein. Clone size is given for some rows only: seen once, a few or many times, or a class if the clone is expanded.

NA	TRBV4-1	ASSQDMGYGEKLF
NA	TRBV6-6	ASSPLFGGAGETQY
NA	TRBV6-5	ASWTGGFAEAF
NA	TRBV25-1	ASTGGTGWVTGELF
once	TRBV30	AWSEPQRTRETQY
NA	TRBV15	ATSRARGGSDGNTIY
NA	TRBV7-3	ASSRTGTGSYEQY
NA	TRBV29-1	SVDPINLTEAF
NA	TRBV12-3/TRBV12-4	ASSFFGRSEQF
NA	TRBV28	ASSQQMEKLF
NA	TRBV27	ASSLRGGEFYGYT
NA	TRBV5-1	ASRHLLKEQF
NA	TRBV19	ASSIVGGARYGYT
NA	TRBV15	ATSREQGTEAF
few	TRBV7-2	ASSGLLGYQPQH
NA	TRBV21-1	ASSYLLRTPKV
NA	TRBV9	ASSVSGQGPHNEQF
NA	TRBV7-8	ASSFLGGWGTDTQY
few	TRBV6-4	ASSPRGSGSTRSYNEQF
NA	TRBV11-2	ASSSPLKSPYEQY
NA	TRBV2	ASSEAYGDTQY
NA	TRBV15	ATSRVLAGGTGELF
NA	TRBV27	ASSPQEGTYEQY
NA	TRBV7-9	ASSTPRDSIWTEAF
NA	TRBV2	ASTGLAGPQETQY
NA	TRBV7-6	ASSLVAGLAGITDTQY
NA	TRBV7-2	ASSLRAVFPTGELF
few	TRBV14	ASSARTLGEQY